The 16 T cell receptor beta chains in this list originate from one sample, sequenced in a study of shared clonotypes between healthy human individuals. The protocol was immunoSEQ multiplex PCR, while the TCRdb copy is restricted to in-frame clones and leaves out a portion. This sample has about 510,000 clones; 96% occur once, and the top ten carry 0.055% to 0.075%. Sequencing used naive CD4+ T cells sorted from blood. This sample's subset: CD45RA+ positively selected. The receptors originated from a woman in her 30s in good health.

V and J are TRBV28 and TRBJ2-1, with 10 bases matching TRBD1. With 6 bases clipped from V and 8 bases from J, the junction kept 7 bases outside the gene matches. Germline loops: CDR1 MDHEN, CDR2 SYDVKM. This CDR3 is 14 amino acids long. CDR3: CASSLDRGVYEQFF. The CDR3 nucleotides read TGTGCCAGCAGCCTGGACAGGGGGGTTTATGAGCAGTTCTTC.

The chain couples TRBV14 to TRBJ1-1; D possibly corresponds to TRBD1 (6 bases). Germline assignment: CDR1 SGHDN and CDR2 FVKESK. The length of the CDR3 is 18 residues. Trimming stripped 0 bases from V and 1 base from J, with 18 bases between. This CDR3 reads CASSQDRGRGIQNTEAFF. The DNA for the CDR3 is TGTGCCAGCAGCCAAGATCGCGGCAGGGGAATTCAGAACACTGAAGCTTTCTTT.

This clone was found once. Other DNA sequences in this sample translate to the same CDR3. This chain links TRBV18 with TRBJ2-5; 12 nucleotides line up with TRBD2. Germline assignment: CDR1 KGHSH and CDR2 LQKENI. Losses at the gene ends were 0 bases for V and 4 bases for J; bases not matched to a gene: 3. The CDR3 spans 16 residues. CDR3 sequence reads: CASSPPGLAGGETQYF. CDR3 DNA sequence: TGTGCCAGCTCACCACCGGGACTAGCGGGCGGAGAGACCCAGTACTTC.

V and J are TRBV29-1 and TRBJ2-3; 8 bases map to TRBD2. Germline trimming cut 4 bases from V and 6 bases from J; bases unmatched to any gene: 9. The CDR3 runs to 14 residues. Germline assignment: CDR1 SQVTM and CDR2 ANQGSEA. In DNA, the CDR3 is TGCAGCGTTGGACTCCAAGCGGGAGTGGATACGCAGTATTTT. Amino acid sequence: CSVGLQAGVDTQYF.

The V gene is TRBV28, the J gene TRBJ2-7; D is unclear. V gave up 3 bases and J gave up 0 bases, with 12 bases separating them. The germline CDR1 and CDR2 sequences are MDHEN and SYDVKM. This CDR3 contains 15 residues. The CDR3: CASSLIDAFSYEQYF. CDR3 DNA: TGTGCCAGCAGTTTGATTGACGCATTCTCCTACGAGCAGTACTTC.

The V call is TRBV7-8, the J call TRBJ2-2; maybe TRBD1 (6 bases). The CDR3 covers 19 residues. With 1 base removed from V and 3 bases from J, the gap between germline ends came to 21 bases. Germline V gives CDR1 SGHVS, CDR2 FQNEAQ. CDR3 residues: CASSLGPPRIRGDTGELFF. As DNA, the CDR3 is TGTGCCAGCAGCTTAGGGCCTCCCCGGATCAGGGGAGACACCGGGGAGCTGTTTTTT.

The V and J genes are TRBV18 and TRBJ2-5; D unresolved. The CDR3 covers 13 residues. V was shortened by 3 bases and J by 4 bases, with 9 bases between the two germline ends. The germline V gene has CDR1 KGHSH and CDR2 LQKENI. DNA of the CDR3: TGTGCCAGCTCACCCGTGGTTTTAGAGACCCAGTACTTC. Translation: CASSPVVLETQYF.

This clone was recorded only once. The chain joins TRBV15 to TRBJ2-7; 7 nucleotides line up with TRBD1. Germline values: CDR1 LNHNV, CDR2 YYDKDF (reference sequence). This CDR3 is 15 amino acids long. Unmatched junction bases numbered 4, after V lost 0 bases and J lost 2 bases. CDR3: CATSRDRGQAYEQYF. The CDR3 DNA reads TGTGCCACCAGCAGAGATAGGGGGCAGGCCTACGAGCAGTACTTC.

The chain employs TRBV7-6 and TRBJ2-6; 10 bases fit TRBD2. This CDR3 is built from 18 residues. V was clipped by 2 bases and J by 3 bases; unmatched bases: 7. Per germline, CDR1 SGHVS and CDR2 FNYEAQ. CDR3 amino acids: CASSLLLAGASGANVLTF. The CDR3 DNA reads as TGTGCCAGCAGCTTATTGCTAGCGGGAGCAAGTGGGGCCAACGTCCTGACTTTC.

This clone has just a few counts. The chain employs TRBV14 and TRBJ2-7; weak D call: TRBD1 (6 bases). Trimming left V 4 bases short and J 0 bases short, with 10 bases between. The CDR3 covers 14 residues. Germline V CDR1 and CDR2: SGHDN, FVKESK. The CDR3 is CASSLGTPSYEQYF. The CDR3 DNA follows: TGTGCCAGCAGCCTCGGGACACCCTCCTACGAGCAGTACTTC.

V and J are TRBV27 and TRBJ2-7; D not resolved. The ends were cut back, 5 bases at V and 3 bases at J, with 11 bases in the middle. Germline-derived CDR1 and CDR2 are MNHEY and SMNVEV (reference sequence). CDR3 length equals 13 residues. Written as DNA, the CDR3 is TGTGCCAGCAGTCTCCTCCGCCACTACGAGCAGTACTTC. It encodes CASSLLRHYEQYF.

J is TRBJ1-1 and V is TRBV2, with D possibly matching TRBD1 (5 bases). Germline V gene sequence: CDR1 SNHLY, CDR2 FYNNEI. Trimming shortened V by 5 bases and J by 0 bases, and 10 bases separated the two germline ends. This CDR3 is built from 14 residues. CDR3 sequence (DNA): TGTGCCAGCAGTAAGAGCAGGGTGAACACTGAAGCTTTCTTT. Translated: CASSKSRVNTEAFF.

This sequence joins TRBV18 and TRBJ1-3; unclear D gene. V was trimmed by 2 bases and J by 2 bases, leaving 10 bases between them. This CDR3 has 15 residues. Per germline, CDR1 KGHSH and CDR2 LQKENI. DNA of the CDR3: TGTGCCAGCTCACCAGGAAGGCTCGCTGGAAACACCATATATTTT. It encodes CASSPGRLAGNTIYF. The variable domain in full, completed from reference TRBV18 and TRBJ1-3, reads NAGVMQNPRHLVRRRGQEARLRCSPMKGHSHVYWYRQLPEEGLKFMVYLQKENIIDESGMPKERFSAEFPKEGPSILRIQQVVRGDSAAYFCASSPGRLAGNTIYFGEGSWLTVV.

CDR3 DNA sequence: TGTGCCAGCAGTTACGAACTTCTCGCCACCTACGAGCAGTACTTC. It translates to CASSYELLATYEQYF. The V call is TRBV6-6, the J call TRBJ2-7; D call uncertain. This CDR3 comprises 15 residues. CDR1 is MNHNY and CDR2 is SVGAGI in the germline V gene (reference sequence). Trimming removed 2 bases from V and 2 bases from J, with 13 bases in between.

The chain employs TRBV28 and TRBJ2-5; the D is unclear. CDR1 and CDR2 (germline): MDHEN, SYDVKM. This CDR3 has 12 amino acids. Trimming removed 3 bases at V and 4 bases at J, with 6 bases between. The CDR3 is CASSFRGETQYF. In DNA form, the CDR3 reads TGTGCCAGCAGTTTTCGCGGAGAGACCCAGTACTTC.

The V and J genes are TRBV18 and TRBJ2-5, with unresolved D. This CDR3 spans 13 amino acids. Trimming removed 2 bases at V and 1 base at J, with 5 bases between. Germline V lookup: CDR1 KGHSH, CDR2 LQKENI. The CDR3 protein is CASSPETQETQYF. For the CDR3, the DNA is TGTGCCAGCTCACCAGAGACCCAAGAGACCCAGTACTTC.